This TCR beta chain was retrieved from a study of human T cells and chemical hapten exposure. The germline V and J ends were trimmed by 3 bases and 3 bases, with 15 bases remaining between them. This CDR3 is 16 amino acids long. Germline CDR1 SGHAT, CDR2 FQNNGV. Time point indicated: patch test 2, 6 weeks after DPC sensitization. Treatment denoted: therapeutic diphenylcyclopropenone sensitization with weekly scalp DPC. TCRdb redid the calling of the RACE reads with MiXCR, one entry per CDR3 protein. Altogether around 360,000 distinct CDR3 sequences are present, about 6% being singletons, with the ten largest covering about 5.4%. This clonotype has ten or more counts.

This chain connects TRBV11-2 to TRBJ1-3; D remains ambiguous. The sample consisted of whole blood, taken in connection with sensitization to the hapten diphenylcyclopropenone (DPC). This clonotype was sampled from a woman under 30 with alopecia areata. Some clones in this sample may be carry-over from other donors' samples. CDR3 amino acids: CASSFSTETHGNTIYF. CDR3 coding DNA: TGTGCCAGCAGCTTCTCGACGGAGACGCATGGAAACACCATATATTTT.